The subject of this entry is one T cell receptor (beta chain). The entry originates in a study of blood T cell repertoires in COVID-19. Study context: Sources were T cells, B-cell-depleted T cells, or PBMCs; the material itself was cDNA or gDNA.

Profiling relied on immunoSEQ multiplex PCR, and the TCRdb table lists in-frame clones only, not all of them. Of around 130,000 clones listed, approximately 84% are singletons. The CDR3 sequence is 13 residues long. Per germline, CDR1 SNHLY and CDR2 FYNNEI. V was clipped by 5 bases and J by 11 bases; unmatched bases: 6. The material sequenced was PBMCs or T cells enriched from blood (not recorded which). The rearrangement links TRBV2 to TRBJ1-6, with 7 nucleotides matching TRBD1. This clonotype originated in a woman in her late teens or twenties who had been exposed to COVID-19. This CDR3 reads CASSQGDRAPLHF. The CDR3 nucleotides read TGTGCCAGCAGTCAGGGGGATCGGGCACCCCTCCACTTT.